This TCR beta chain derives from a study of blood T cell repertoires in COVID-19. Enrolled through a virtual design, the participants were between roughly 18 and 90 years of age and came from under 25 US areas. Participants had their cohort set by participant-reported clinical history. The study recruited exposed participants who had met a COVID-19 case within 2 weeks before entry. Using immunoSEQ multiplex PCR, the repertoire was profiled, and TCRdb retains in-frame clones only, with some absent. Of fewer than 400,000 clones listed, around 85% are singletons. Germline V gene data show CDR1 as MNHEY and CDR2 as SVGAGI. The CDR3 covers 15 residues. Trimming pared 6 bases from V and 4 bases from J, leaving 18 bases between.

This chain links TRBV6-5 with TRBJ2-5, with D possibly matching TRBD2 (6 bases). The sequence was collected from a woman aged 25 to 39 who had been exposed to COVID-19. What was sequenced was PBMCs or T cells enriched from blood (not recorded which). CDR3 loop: CASSHGGVNGETQYF. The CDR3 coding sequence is TGTGCCAGCAGCCACGGCGGGGTAAACGGAGAGACCCAGTACTTC.